The sample holds many counts of the clone carrying this T cell receptor beta chain. MiXCR was used by TCRdb to re-call the PCR reads. The sample lists some 41,000 clones, approximately 15% seen once, with 8% to 10% in the top ten. Trimming removed 5 bases at V and 0 bases at J, with 7 bases between. The germline V gene has CDR1 LNHDA and CDR2 SQIVND (reference sequence). The CDR3 sequence is 13 residues long. This sample is part of a study of metastatic and nonmetastatic thyroid tumors. At the level of the study: Comparative analysis of repertoires was undertaken across blood and tumor or nodule tissue obtained from malignant and benign thyroid patients.

All patients were treatment-naive before thyroid surgery. The gene calls are TRBV19 and TRBJ1-1, with a weak D call TRBD1 (5 bases). Sequencing was done on a sample of blood. This receptor was identified in a female donor with papillary thyroid cancer or a benign thyroid nodule (not recorded which). Some clones in this sample may be carry-over from other donors' samples. The chain's CDR3 is CASSPRVNTEAFF. The CDR3 DNA reads as TGTGCCAGTAGTCCCAGGGTGAACACTGAAGCTTTCTTT.